The 30 T cell receptor beta chains given below trace back to one sample, sequenced in a study of kidney transplant recipient with SARS-CoV-2 infection. TCRdb processed the reads anew with MiXCR; each CDR3 protein has one entry. Among 250,000 or so distinct CDR3 sequences listed, roughly 26% were seen once. The specimen comprised a blood sample, sampled at baseline and between days 110 and 120 from a kidney transplant recipient. The receptors come from a male patient aged 30 to 39 who had COVID-19 and was a kidney transplant recipient. The graft donor may be the source of some T cells.

The table lists this clonotype with many counts. The gene calls are TRBV28 and TRBJ1-5; D perhaps matches TRBD1 (6 bases). Germline V gives CDR1 MDHEN, CDR2 SYDVKM. The CDR3 covers 12 residues. The V end lost 6 bases, the J end lost 6 bases, and 9 bases lay between the germline ends. Written as DNA, the CDR3 is TGTGCCAGCAGACAGGGAGGTCAGCCCCAGCATTTT. Translation: CASRQGGQPQHF.

This clonotype has ten or more counts. The chain uses TRBV7-9 and TRBJ1-1, with D unresolved. This CDR3 is built from 13 residues. Trimming removed 11 bases at V and 0 bases at J, with 13 bases between. Germline CDR1 reads SEHNR; CDR2 reads FQNEAQ (reference sequence). This chain's CDR3 is CASRRGMNTEAFF. DNA for the CDR3: TGTGCCTCCCGACGGGGAATGAACACTGAAGCTTTCTTT.

Concerning this clonotype: One base away lies a much larger clone, so this may be a sequencing read error. DNA of the CDR3: TGCGCCAGCAGGGTCAAAGGAAATCAGCCCCAGAATTTT. Residues: CASRVKGNQPQNF. V and J are TRBV10-1 and TRBJ1-5; D unresolved. From germline, CDR1 is WNHNN and CDR2 SYGVQD (reference sequence). The CDR3 loop spans 13 amino acids.

This clonotype was picked up many times. The chain links TRBV12-3 or TRBV12-4 to TRBJ1-2; D not resolved. The V and J ends lost 5 bases and 4 bases respectively, with 23 bases between them. The CDR3 loop spans 17 amino acids. This CDR3 reads CASSLLRTAGKTYGYTF. The CDR3, as DNA: TGTGCCAGCAGTCTTCTTCGCACAGCAGGAAAGACCTATGGCTACACCTTC.

A note on this clonotype: A much larger clone lies one base from this, so it may be a read error. The chain links TRBV2 to TRBJ1-1; no reliable D call. The ends were cut back, 3 bases at V and 1 base at J, with 12 bases in the middle. The CDR3 is 15 residues long. Germline V gene sequence: CDR1 SNHLY, CDR2 FYNNEI. CDR3 sequence (DNA): TGTGCCAGCAGTGACTGGCAGGAGGGGAACACTGAAGCTTTCTTT. Its translation: CASSDWQEGNTEAFF. Combining the CDR3 with reference TRBV2 and TRBJ1-1 gives the whole variable domain EPEVTQTPSHQVTQMGQEVILRCVPISNHLYFYWYRQILGQKVEFLVSFYNNEISEKSEIFDDQFSVERPDGSNFTLKIRSTKLEDSAMYFCASSDWQEGNTEAFFGQGTRLTVV.

This clonotype was detected ten times or more. This chain links TRBV3-1 with TRBJ1-2; TRBD1 aligns across 8 bases. The ends lost 4 bases at V and 0 bases at J; junction bases unmatched: 4. The CDR3 loop spans 15 amino acids. CDR1 is LGHDT and CDR2 is YNNKEL in the germline V gene (reference sequence). CDR3 region: CASSRGTGTNYGYTF. The CDR3 DNA is TGTGCCAGCAGCCGGGGGACAGGAACTAACTATGGCTACACCTTC.

The sample holds many counts of this clonotype. This sequence joins TRBV9 and TRBJ1-1, with D possibly matching TRBD1 (5 bases). V dropped 2 bases and J dropped 3 bases, with 11 bases sitting between them. The CDR3 consists of 14 residues. Germline V gene lookup returns CDR1 SGDLS and CDR2 YYNGEE. In nucleotides, the CDR3 is TGTGCCAGCAGCGTCGGACCGGGGGACACTGAAGCTTTCTTT. This translates into CASSVGPGDTEAFF.

A remark on this clonotype: Relative to the germline gene, one junction end is altered; a read error may explain this. The V and J genes are TRBV11-2 and TRBJ2-4; D may be TRBD2 (6 bases). CDR3 length: 17 residues. Germline V gives CDR1 SGHAT, CDR2 FQNNGV. CDR3 sequence reads: CVSSPRGLALAKNIQYF. The CDR3 region has the DNA TGTGTCAGCAGCCCCCGCGGGCTAGCGTTAGCCAAAAACATTCAGTACTTC.

The sample holds many counts of this clonotype. The chain carries TRBV11-2 and TRBJ1-4; perhaps TRBD1 as D (5 bases). CDR1 is SGHAT, CDR2 FQNNGV, per germline. Trimming cost V 5 bases and J 3 bases, with 16 bases left between them. The CDR3 consists of 16 residues. CDR3 amino acids: CASSPNEGRANEKLFF. The CDR3 DNA reads as TGTGCCAGCAGCCCTAACGAGGGGAGAGCTAATGAAAAACTGTTTTTT. Full variable domain (rest looked up from reference TRBV11-2 and TRBJ1-4): EAGVAQSPRYKIIEKRQSVAFWCNPISGHATLYWYQQILGQGPKLLIQFQNNGVVDDSQLPKDRFSAERLKGVDSTLKIQPAKLEDSAVYLCASSPNEGRANEKLFFGSGTQLSVL.

This clonotype turned up a few times. The chain employs TRBV5-3 and TRBJ2-3, with a weak D call TRBD2 (5 bases). TRBV5-3 carries the ORF label, with uncertain function. This CDR3 contains 14 residues. Trimming cost V 3 bases and J 2 bases, with 10 bases left between them. For the CDR3, the DNA is TGTGCCAGAAGCTGGAAGCGGTCCACAGATACGCAGTATTTT. This translates into CARSWKRSTDTQYF.

Remarks on this clonotype: The junction and the germline gene differ at one end; a read error may be behind it. V and J are TRBV5-5 and TRBJ2-1; possible D gene TRBD2, 5 bases. Germline CDR1 is SGHKS and CDR2 is YYEKEE (reference sequence). The CDR3 loop spans 13 amino acids. As DNA, the CDR3 is TGTGCCAGCAGCTTGGGCGGGTTGAATGAGCAGTCCTTC. Its protein product is CASSLGGLNEQSF.

This clonotype was observed many times. This chain joins TRBV10-1 and TRBJ1-2; D uncertain. Germline V lookup: CDR1 WNHNN, CDR2 SYGVQD (reference sequence). CDR3 length: 17 residues. V was pared by 5 bases and J by 4 bases, with 23 bases between. For the CDR3, the DNA is TGCGCCAGCAGTCTGTGTGAAAGATCGCGAAAGACCTATGGCTACACCTTC. It encodes CASSLCERSRKTYGYTF.

Ten or more counts support this clonotype. The chain has TRBV6-8 and TRBJ1-2; the D gene is possibly TRBD1 (5 bases). Trimming left V 5 bases short and J 4 bases short, with 23 bases between. The germline gives CDR1 MNHGY, CDR2 SAAAGT. The length of the CDR3 is 17 residues. The CDR3 protein is CASSIGARSRKTYGYTF. As DNA, the CDR3 is TGTGCCAGCAGTATAGGGGCACGCTCTAGAAAGACCTATGGCTACACCTTC.

This clonotype was detected many times. The V and J genes are TRBV19 and TRBJ2-7, with D perhaps matching TRBD2 (5 bases). The V gene lost 4 bases and the J gene lost 7 bases, with 20 bases spanning the gap. In germline, CDR1 is LNHDA, CDR2 SQIVND (reference sequence). This CDR3 region has 15 residues. This CDR3 is CASSTRLGRAEEQYF. The CDR3 DNA reads TGTGCCAGTAGTACCCGGTTAGGGCGGGCTGAGGAGCAGTACTTC.

At least ten counts were recorded for this clonotype. The gene calls are TRBV27 and TRBJ1-4, with TRBD1 matching over 9 bases. J lost 0 bases, V lost 6 bases, and 17 bases had no gene match. The germline V gene encodes CDR1 MNHEY and CDR2 SMNVEV (reference sequence). The CDR3 runs to 20 residues. The CDR3 region is CASSPTGGTGPIATNEKLFF. The CDR3 nucleotides read TGTGCCAGCAGCCCTACGGGGGGGACAGGGCCAATTGCAACTAATGAAAAACTGTTTTTT.

This clonotype was counted a few times. V gene TRBV12-3 or TRBV12-4 combines with J gene TRBJ2-1; D is ambiguous. V dropped 6 bases and J dropped 4 bases, with 13 bases sitting between them. This CDR3 region has 14 residues. Here the CDR3 reads CASSQTGGYNEQFF. CDR3 DNA sequence: TGTGCCAGCAGCCAAACGGGCGGATACAATGAGCAGTTCTTC.

This clonotype was detected ten times or more. The rearrangement uses TRBV3-1 and TRBJ1-2; D ambiguous. The CDR3 length is 17 residues. Trimming stripped 5 bases from V and 4 bases from J, with 23 bases between. Germline lookup yields CDR1 LGHDT and CDR2 YNNKEL (reference sequence). CDR3 coding DNA: TGTGCCAGCAGCGGGAATGACACCCTTCGAAAGACCTATGGCTACACCTTC. Amino acids: CASSGNDTLRKTYGYTF.

The count of this clonotype is one. At one end, the junction sequence differs from germline, possibly due to a read error. The chain joins TRBV20-1 to TRBJ2-1; 10 bases line up with TRBD2. Germline CDR1 DFQATT, CDR2 SNEGSKA (reference sequence). CDR3 length: 14 amino acids. The CDR3 sequence: CRAGGLAGVHEQCF. DNA of the CDR3: TGCAGGGCGGGGGGGCTAGCGGGAGTCCATGAGCAGTGCTTC.

A remark on this clonotype: Just one base apart from a much larger clone, this may be a read error. The CDR3 is CASSEGGGDIYEQYF. DNA for the CDR3: TGTGCCAGCAGTGAGGGAGGGGGAGACATCTACGAGCAGTACTTC. The chain links TRBV6-1 to TRBJ2-7; D perhaps matches TRBD2 (7 bases). The CDR3 has 15 residues. Germline CDR1 and CDR2: MNHNS and SASEGT. Trimming left V 3 bases short and J 3 bases short, with 15 bases between.

This clonotype was detected a few times. V is TRBV7-2 and J is TRBJ2-1, with 12 positions matching TRBD2. CDR3 length equals 19 residues. CDR1 and CDR2 (germline): SGHTA, FQGNSA. V lost 5 bases to trimming and J lost 3 bases; unmatched junction nucleotides: 14. The CDR3 DNA reads TGTGCCAGCAGCACTAGCGGGAGGTTAAAGGTGGTGGGCTACAATGAGCAGTTCTTC. Translation gives CASSTSGRLKVVGYNEQFF. Based on the CDR3 plus reference TRBV7-2 and TRBJ2-1, the full variable domain is GAGVSQSPSNKVTEKGKDVELRCDPISGHTALYWYRQSLGQGLEFLIYFQGNSAPDKSGLPSDRFSAERTGGSVSTLTIQRTQQEDSAVYLCASSTSGRLKVVGYNEQFFGPGTRLTVL.

This chain joins TRBV6-1 and TRBJ1-2; no reliable D call. CDR1 and CDR2 from the germline V gene are MNHNS and SASEGT. Trimming left V 6 bases short and J 4 bases short, with 24 bases between. CDR3 length equals 17 residues. The CDR3 nucleotides read TGTGCCAGCAGGTGGGAATTGCCTTACGGAAAGACCTATGGCTACACCTTC. It encodes CASRWELPYGKTYGYTF.

Remarks on this clonotype: A clone one base away is much larger, so this may be a read error. The chain recombines TRBV6-5 with TRBJ2-6; D gene uncertain. With 5 bases removed from V and 0 bases from J, the gap between germline ends came to 8 bases. Germline loops: CDR1 MNHEY, CDR2 SVGAGI. CDR3 length: 15 residues. This chain's CDR3 is CASSGGLSGANVLTF. The CDR3, as DNA: TGTGCCAGCAGTGGCGGCCTCTCTGGGGCCAACGTCCTGACTTTC.

This clonotype was seen at least ten times. The genes are TRBV7-2 and TRBJ1-2; no definite D call. Germline V gives CDR1 SGHTA, CDR2 FQGNSA. This CDR3 has 17 amino acids. V shed 4 bases and J shed 4 bases, with 22 bases lying between them. CDR3 DNA sequence: TGTGCCAGCAGCTCGGAGAACAGAGACGGAAAGACCTATGGCTACACCTTC. Its protein is CASSSENRDGKTYGYTF.

There are many counts of this clonotype. The V gene is TRBV27, the J gene TRBJ2-5, with no clear D. The ends were cut back, 6 bases at V and 4 bases at J, with 9 bases in the middle. The CDR3 totals 12 residues. Germline lookup yields CDR1 MNHEY and CDR2 SMNVEV (reference sequence). The DNA for the CDR3 is TGTGCCAGCAGCCCCTTGGGAGAGACCCAGTACTTC. Its protein product is CASSPLGETQYF.

The rearrangement uses TRBV20-1 and TRBJ1-2; D is uncertain. V gave up 6 bases and J gave up 3 bases, with 2 bases separating them. This CDR3 region has 9 residues. CDR1 is DFQATT and CDR2 is SNEGSKA in the germline V gene (reference sequence). As DNA, the CDR3 is TGCAGTGCCGACTATGGCTACACCTTC. This sequence encodes CSADYGYTF.

The chain uses TRBV20-1 and TRBJ1-1; 7 bases match TRBD1. The CDR3 loop spans 13 amino acids. The J segment lost 0 bases and the V segment lost 5 bases, leaving 3 bases of the junction unmatched. Germline V CDR1 and CDR2: DFQATT, SNEGSKA (reference sequence). The CDR3 nucleotides are TGCAGTGCTCTCGGACAGGTGAACACTGAAGCTTTCTTT. It is translated as CSALGQVNTEAFF.

A note on this clonotype: A much larger clone lies one base from this, so it may be a read error. The chain combines TRBV6-5 with TRBJ2-7; D call uncertain. This CDR3 region has 14 residues. Germline CDR1 reads MNHEY; CDR2 reads SVGAGI. The germline V and J ends were trimmed by 7 bases and 6 bases, with 19 bases remaining between them. CDR3: CASNALFRRGEQYF. CDR3 DNA: TGTGCCAGCAATGCCCTTTTCCGACGCGGCGAGCAGTACTTC.

Regarding this clonotype: This may be a read error, as it is one base from a much larger clone. V is TRBV3-1 and J is TRBJ1-6, with D uncertain. Between the trimmed V and J ends, which lost 3 bases and 2 bases, there was a span of 8 bases. CDR1 is LGHDT, CDR2 YNNKEL, per germline (reference sequence). The CDR3 runs to 15 residues. Here the CDR3 DNA reads TGTGCCAGCAGCCACGGAGAGCCCTATAATTCACCCCTCCACTTT. Protein: CASSHGEPYNSPLHF.

Worth noting for this clonotype: A much larger clone lies a single base off, so this may be a read error. The J gene is TRBJ1-1, the V gene TRBV6-2 or TRBV6-3; maybe TRBD1 (5 bases). Germline-derived CDR1 and CDR2 are MNHEY and SVGEGT. The CDR3 contains 13 residues. CDR3 sequence reads: CVSSVQENTEAFF. The CDR3 nucleotides are TGTGTCAGCAGTGTACAGGAGAACACTGAAGCTTTCTTT.

This clonotype has ten or more counts. The chain carries TRBV12-3 or TRBV12-4 and TRBJ1-2; 7 bases are shared with TRBD1. The CDR3 loop spans 13 amino acids. Trimming removed 6 bases from V and 4 bases from J; junction bases left unmatched: 5. CDR3 nucleotide sequence: TGTGCCAGCAGCGGACAGGAGATCTATGGCTACACCTTC. Encoded protein: CASSGQEIYGYTF.